The 12 T cell receptor beta chains in this list originate from one sample, sequenced in a study of blood T cell repertoires in COVID-19. Profiled with immunoSEQ multiplex PCR; TCRdb holds only in-frame clones, not every one. The sample lists some 120,000 clones; about 88% were seen once. Specimen: peripheral blood. Receptors were obtained from a man in his forties with acute or convalescent COVID-19.

The gene calls are TRBV7-6 and TRBJ2-1, with 7 bases lining up with TRBD1. Per the germline V gene, CDR1 is SGHVS and CDR2 is FNYEAQ. The CDR3 is 15 amino acids. The trim removed 4 bases at V and 5 bases at J, leaving 8 bases unmatched. CDR3 residues: CASSSTGQRDNEQFF. The CDR3 DNA follows: TGTGCCAGCAGCTCGACAGGGCAACGGGACAATGAGCAGTTCTTC.

This clone was seen more than once but under ten times. The chain employs TRBV10-3 and TRBJ1-1; a weak D match, TRBD1 (6 bases). Trimming removed 3 bases at V and 0 bases at J, with 8 bases between. The CDR3 length is 14 residues. Per the germline V gene, CDR1 is ENHRY and CDR2 is SYGVKD. The CDR3 region is CAISDWGLNTEAFF. In nucleotides, the CDR3 is TGTGCCATCAGTGATTGGGGGCTGAACACTGAAGCTTTCTTT.

This rearrangement joins TRBV28 to TRBJ2-7, with 13 bases that match TRBD2. The CDR3 is 15 residues long. CDR1 MDHEN and CDR2 SYDVKM come from the germline V gene. The junction had 6 bases not matched to a gene; V was cut back by 8 bases and J by 2 bases. CDR3 amino acids: CASRTSGSVTYEQYF. The CDR3 nucleotides are TGTGCCAGCCGGACTAGCGGGAGCGTGACCTACGAGCAGTACTTC.

V usage is TRBV28 and J usage is TRBJ1-2; D is unclear. V lost 7 bases to trimming and J lost 7 bases, with 13 bases between them. This CDR3 is built from 12 residues. Germline CDR1 MDHEN, CDR2 SYDVKM. CDR3 coding DNA: TGTGCCAGCACCCGGGGAGGGTTTGGCTACACCTTC. It codes for CASTRGGFGYTF.

This chain joins TRBV28 and TRBJ2-2; 7 bases are a match to TRBD2. V was pared by 6 bases and J by 0 bases, with 4 bases of the junction left unmatched. Germline lookup yields CDR1 MDHEN and CDR2 SYDVKM. The CDR3 length is 15 residues. This CDR3 reads CASSLRGANTGELFF. CDR3 in DNA: TGTGCCAGCAGCCTCCGGGGGGCGAACACCGGGGAGCTGTTTTTT. The variable domain in full, completed from reference TRBV28 and TRBJ2-2, reads DVKVTQSSRYLVKRTGEKVFLECVQDMDHENMFWYRQDPGLGLRLIYFSYDVKMKEKGDIPEGYSVSREKKERFSLILESASTNQTSMYLCASSLRGANTGELFFGEGSRLTVL.

The chain recombines TRBV6-5 with TRBJ2-3; 7 nucleotides agree with TRBD2. The J segment lost 2 bases and the V segment lost 8 bases, leaving 7 bases of the junction unmatched. This CDR3 comprises 14 residues. Germline CDR1 reads MNHEY; CDR2 reads SVGAGI. The CDR3 reads CASSRAGVTDTQYF. The DNA for the CDR3 is TGTGCCAGCTCGAGGGCGGGAGTCACAGATACGCAGTATTTT.

In its sample, this clone was seen once. This chain uses TRBV9 with TRBJ2-1; TRBD2 matches at 9 bases. Germline loops: CDR1 SGDLS, CDR2 YYNGEE. There are 13 residues in the CDR3. Trimming took 4 bases from V and 16 from J; bases not matched to a gene: 12. The CDR3 DNA follows: TGTGCCAGCAGCCCCTCCCGACCGGGACTAGCTTTCTTC. This encodes CASSPSRPGLAFF.

The chain couples TRBV6-5 to TRBJ1-4, with TRBD1 matching over 11 bases. The CDR3 spans 14 residues. Germline lookup yields CDR1 MNHEY and CDR2 SVGAGI. The V segment lost 4 bases and the J segment 7 bases; nucleotides outside the gene matches: 2. The CDR3 DNA reads TGTGCCAGCAGTTTCGGGACAGGGGGTGAAAAACTGTTTTTT. This codes for CASSFGTGGEKLFF.

This sequence joins TRBV6-1 and TRBJ1-2; no reliable D call. This CDR3 is 14 amino acids long. Trimming removed 2 bases from V and 4 bases from J, with 11 bases in between. Germline loops: CDR1 MNHNS, CDR2 SASEGT. CDR3 nucleotide sequence: TGTGCCAGCAGTGAATTTGCAGGCACCTATGGCTACACCTTC. It specifies CASSEFAGTYGYTF.

The V call is TRBV9, the J call TRBJ2-5, with 7 bases aligning to TRBD1. In germline, CDR1 is SGDLS, CDR2 YYNGEE. Unmatched junction bases numbered 10, after V lost 3 bases and J lost 2 bases. The CDR3 loop spans 16 amino acids. The CDR3 DNA follows: TGTGCCAGCAGCGCCCGACAGGGTCGCCTTCAAGAGACCCAGTACTTC. Encoded protein: CASSARQGRLQETQYF.

The chain carries TRBV27 and TRBJ1-6; D perhaps matches TRBD1 (5 bases). The CDR3 consists of 15 residues. The V gene lost 5 bases and the J gene lost 6 bases, with 14 bases spanning the gap. Germline V gene lookup returns CDR1 MNHEY and CDR2 SMNVEV (reference sequence). The DNA for the CDR3 is TGTGCCAGCAGTCCGCCTACAAGGGGTAATTCACCCCTCCACTTT. Its translation: CASSPPTRGNSPLHF.

This rearrangement joins TRBV6-5 to TRBJ1-2, with TRBD1 as a possible D gene (6 bases). CDR3 length: 13 residues. Germline V lookup: CDR1 MNHEY, CDR2 SVGAGI. V lost 2 bases and J 7 bases, leaving 11 bases between the germline ends. The chain's CDR3 is CASSYERRGGYTF. CDR3 nucleotides: TGTGCCAGCAGTTACGAGCGCAGGGGTGGCTACACCTTC.